These T cell receptor beta chains were read from a single sample in a study of cytomegalovirus exposure and HLA in healthy donors. This table comes from immunoSEQ multiplex PCR, and its TCRdb copy is limited to in-frame clones, with some not included. The sample has 130,000 to 150,000 clones; over 75% are singletons. Sequencing input: PBMCs. The receptors stem from a man aged 25 to 40 in good health and CMV-seronegative. Each CDR3 is given with its conserved first and last residue. D genes are given only for firm matches. Clone size is shown for a subset of rows, as once, few, many or a class of expanded clone.

d_call clone_size j_call v_call cdr3_nt cdr3_aa
TRBD1 . TRBJ1-2 TRBV4-1 TGCGCCAGCAGCTCCCCCGGGGACAGGAATGGCTACACCTTC CASSSPGDRNGYTF
TRBD1 once TRBJ2-6 TRBV25-1 TGTGCCAGCAGTGCAACACCGGGACAGCCTGGGGCCAACGTCCTGACTTTC CASSATPGQPGANVLTF
. . TRBJ1-2 TRBV6-5 TGTGCCAGCAGTTCATATGGTCGGGGTGGCTACACCTTC CASSSYGRGGYTF
. . TRBJ2-7 TRBV28 TGTGCCAGCAGTCCGGGACTGATAAACTACGAGCAGTACTTC CASSPGLINYEQYF
TRBD2 . TRBJ2-1 TRBV9 TGTGCCAGCAGCGTAGGGCTAGCGGGACCATCCTACAATGAGCAGTTCTTC CASSVGLAGPSYNEQFF
TRBD1 few TRBJ1-2 TRBV6-6 TGTGCCAGTACAATAAGACAGGGGGACTATGGCTACACCTTC CASTIRQGDYGYTF
. . TRBJ1-5 TRBV27 TGTGCCAGCAGTTTTAGAGGGGGACAACTCAATCAGCCCCAGCATTTT CASSFRGGQLNQPQHF
TRBD1 . TRBJ2-3 TRBV29-1 TGCAGCGCCCGAGTGGGACAGGTTGTGACAGATACGCAGTATTTT CSARVGQVVTDTQYF
. . TRBJ2-2 TRBV6-5 TGTGCCAGCAGTAACACTAGGTCCGGGGAGCTGTTTTTT CASSNTRSGELFF
TRBD1 . TRBJ2-1 TRBV9 TGTGCCAGCAGTCCGTCAGGGGGCATCGTGGGCAATGAGCAGTTCTTC CASSPSGGIVGNEQFF
. . TRBJ1-2 TRBV5-1 TGCGCCAGCAGCCCGGAGTGGTCCTATGGCTACACCTTC CASSPEWSYGYTF
. . TRBJ1-6 TRBV2 TGTGCCAGCAGTGACGCTAGGGGCGATGCGAATTCACCCCTCCACTTT CASSDARGDANSPLHF
. . TRBJ1-6 TRBV15 TGTGCCACCAGCAGAGTAACCGGCGAGGGTTCACCCCTCCACTTT CATSRVTGEGSPLHF
. . TRBJ1-1 TRBV4-1 TGCGCCAGCAGCCAAGGATCGGGGTCCACTGAAGCTTTCTTT CASSQGSGSTEAFF
. . TRBJ1-1 TRBV9 TGTGCCAGCAGCGTAGCTATACAGGGATCGGGCACTGAAGCTTTCTTT CASSVAIQGSGTEAFF
TRBD1 few TRBJ2-7 TRBV6-1 TGTGCCAGCAGGACAGGGAAGGGGGCCTACGAGCAGTACTTC CASRTGKGAYEQYF
. . TRBJ1-2 TRBV30 TGTGCCTGGGGGAGGGAACTTAGTTCCGTCGGGGGCTACACCTTC CAWGRELSSVGGYTF
TRBD2 . TRBJ2-3 TRBV5-1 TGCGCCAGCAGCTTGGCCTCCGGGACTAGCGGGAGGAGCACAGATACGCAGTATTTT CASSLASGTSGRSTDTQYF
TRBD2 . TRBJ2-3 TRBV28 TGTGCCAGCAGTTTGGGGACTACCCCCACAGATACGCAGTATTTT CASSLGTTPTDTQYF
TRBD1 . TRBJ1-5 TRBV28 TGTGCCAGCAGGCCTACAGGGGGCAATCAGCCCCAGCATTTT CASRPTGGNQPQHF
. once TRBJ2-7 TRBV6-6 TGTGCCAGCAGCAACAGGGCCTCCTACGAGCAGTACTTC CASSNRASYEQYF
. . TRBJ1-5 TRBV2 TGTGCCAGCAGAGGACAGAATCAGCCCCAGCATTTT CASRGQNQPQHF
TRBD1 . TRBJ2-1 TRBV14 TGTGCCAGCAGCCAATCGGGACAGGGCGTTGAGCAGTTCTTC CASSQSGQGVEQFF
. few TRBJ2-2 TRBV6-5 TGTGCCAGCAGTTATCGTAGAAACACCGGGGAGCTGTTTTTT CASSYRRNTGELFF
. . TRBJ2-1 TRBV30 TGTGCCTGGACTAGCGCTGGGTGGGGCGAGCAGTTCTTC CAWTSAGWGEQFF
. . TRBJ2-1 TRBV9 TGTGCCAGCAGCGCCTCGGGAGAGTACTACAATGAGCAGTTCTTC CASSASGEYYNEQFF
. . TRBJ2-6 TRBV6-5 TGTGCCAGCAGTTTCCGGGGGGCCAACGTCCTGACTTTC CASSFRGANVLTF
. few TRBJ1-1 TRBV10-3 TGTGCCTCATCAATGGGGACAGAAGCTTTCTTT CASSMGTEAFF
. . TRBJ2-7 TRBV12-5 TGTGCTAGTGGTTTGGTATCAACAGCCGAGCAGTACTTC CASGLVSTAEQYF
TRBD2 . TRBJ2-1 TRBV5-1 TGCGCCAGCAGCGATATCCGGACTAGCGGAAATGAGCAGTTCTTC CASSDIRTSGNEQFF
TRBD2 . TRBJ2-5 TRBV19 TGTGCCACCTCAGGCAATAGCGGGGGGACGCAAGAGACCCAGTACTTC CATSGNSGGTQETQYF
. . TRBJ2-3 TRBV6-5 TGTGCCAGCAGTTACCGCAGGGATAGCACAGATACGCAGTATTTT CASSYRRDSTDTQYF
TRBD1 . TRBJ1-4 TRBV4-1 TGCGCCAGCAGCCAAGTAACCATGGGGACAGGGGATGAAAAACTGTTTTTT CASSQVTMGTGDEKLFF
TRBD2 . TRBJ2-3 TRBV5-1 TGCGCCAGCAGCTTCGGGGTACTAGCGGGAGACAATGGAGATACGCAGTATTTT CASSFGVLAGDNGDTQYF
. . TRBJ2-2 TRBV19 TGTGCCAGTAGTACATACAATGACGGGGAGCTGTTTTTT CASSTYNDGELFF
. . TRBJ2-5 TRBV4-1 TGCGCCAGCAGCCCAACACAGAGGGAAGAGACCCAGTACTTC CASSPTQREETQYF
. . TRBJ1-2 TRBV15 TGTGCCACCAGCAGAGATCTGGGGCAGTCCCGCTACACCTTC CATSRDLGQSRYTF
. . TRBJ1-1 TRBV28 TGTGCCAGCAGTTTTAACCCAGGGGCACCGAACACTGAAGCTTTCTTT CASSFNPGAPNTEAFF
. few TRBJ1-1 TRBV29-1 TGCAGCGTTGGGCTGAACACTGAAGCTTTCTTT CSVGLNTEAFF
TRBD1 . TRBJ2-7 TRBV30 TGTGCCTGGAGGACAGGGGGCTACGAGCAGTACTTC CAWRTGGYEQYF
. . TRBJ1-2 TRBV18 TGTGCCAGCTCACCACCGTCGAGTGGGCTCTTTAATGGCTACACCTTC CASSPPSSGLFNGYTF
. . TRBJ1-2 TRBV25-1 TGTGCCAGCAGTTATTCCGGGACACGCTATGGCTACACCTTC CASSYSGTRYGYTF
. . TRBJ2-3 TRBV19 TGTGCCAGTAGTATAGGCGGGGCGCCTCGCACAGATACGCAGTATTTT CASSIGGAPRTDTQYF
TRBD1 once TRBJ1-4 TRBV6-1 TGTGCCAGCAGTGAAAAAAGGGGGCGCTTATCTAATGAAAAACTGTTTTTT CASSEKRGRLSNEKLFF
TRBD2 few TRBJ2-5 TRBV2 TGTGCCAGCAGTGGGCTAGCGGGAGAGACCCAGTACTTC CASSGLAGETQYF
. . TRBJ2-7 TRBV18 TGTGCCAGCTCACTTGAGAGCACCTACTCCTACGAGCAGTACTTC CASSLESTYSYEQYF
TRBD1 . TRBJ2-7 TRBV15 TGTGCCACCAGCGGGATCCGGGACAGGGCTAGTGAGCAGTACTTC CATSGIRDRASEQYF